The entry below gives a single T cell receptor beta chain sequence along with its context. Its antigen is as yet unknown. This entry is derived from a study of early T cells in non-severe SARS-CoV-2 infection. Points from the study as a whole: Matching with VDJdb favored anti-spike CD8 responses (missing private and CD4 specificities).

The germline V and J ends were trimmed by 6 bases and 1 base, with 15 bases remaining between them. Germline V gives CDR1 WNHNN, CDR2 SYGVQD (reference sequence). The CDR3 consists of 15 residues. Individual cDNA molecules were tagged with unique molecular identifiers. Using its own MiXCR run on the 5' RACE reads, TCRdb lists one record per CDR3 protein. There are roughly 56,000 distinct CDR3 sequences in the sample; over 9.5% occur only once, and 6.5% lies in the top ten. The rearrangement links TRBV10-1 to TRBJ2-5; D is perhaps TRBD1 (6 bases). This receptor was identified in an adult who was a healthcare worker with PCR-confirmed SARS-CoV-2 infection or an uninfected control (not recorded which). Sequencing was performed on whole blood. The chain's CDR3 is CASSQGQRGQETQYF. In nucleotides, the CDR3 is TGCGCCAGCAGCCAAGGACAGCGAGGCCAAGAGACCCAGTACTTC.